Listed here is a single T cell receptor (beta chain). Trimming pared 0 bases from V and 2 bases from J, leaving 15 bases between. The CDR3 runs to 17 residues. CDR1 and CDR2 (germline): SGHAT, FQDESV (reference sequence). The sample originates from a study of shared clonotypes between healthy human individuals. This table comes from immunoSEQ multiplex PCR, and its TCRdb copy is limited to in-frame clones, with some not included. The sample lists 1.5 million to 2.5 million clones; about 95% were seen once. CD45RO negativity and positive selection for CCR7 defined naive CD8 cells, a population that excluded terminally differentiated effector memory CD45RA+ cells. Adults of Caucasian background living in Nashville, Tennessee made up all donors.

This receptor was identified in a man aged 18 to 35 in good health. The genes are TRBV11-1 and TRBJ2-3, with D possibly TRBD1 on 6 matching bases. Sequencing was carried out using naive CD8+ T cells sorted from blood. Here the CDR3 DNA reads TGTGCCAGCAGCTTAGCGGTGCCCAGGGGCCTCACAGATACGCAGTATTTT. Its protein product is CASSLAVPRGLTDTQYF.